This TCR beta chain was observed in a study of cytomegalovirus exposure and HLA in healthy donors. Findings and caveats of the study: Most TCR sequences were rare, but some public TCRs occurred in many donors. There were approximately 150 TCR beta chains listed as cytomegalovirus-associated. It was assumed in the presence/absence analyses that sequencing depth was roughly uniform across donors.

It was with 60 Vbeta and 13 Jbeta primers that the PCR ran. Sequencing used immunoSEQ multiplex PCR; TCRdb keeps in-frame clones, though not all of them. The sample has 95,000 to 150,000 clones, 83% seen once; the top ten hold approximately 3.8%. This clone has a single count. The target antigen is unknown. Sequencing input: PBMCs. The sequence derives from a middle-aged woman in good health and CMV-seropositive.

In DNA, the CDR3 is TGTGCCAGCAGCCCTAGGGGTTTGGAGCTGTTTTTT. It yields the protein CASSPRGLELFF. The chain is built from TRBV9 and TRBJ2-2; maybe TRBD1 (5 bases). V lost 4 bases and J lost 10, with 11 bases in between. Germline-derived CDR1 and CDR2 are SGDLS and YYNGEE. CDR3 length equals 12 residues.